Here is one T cell receptor beta chain with its context. The antigen is undetermined. Here immunoSEQ multiplex PCR was the method, and the copy in TCRdb shows in-frame clones only, minus some. Of 120,000 to 150,000 clones listed, around nine tenths are singletons. This sample was taken from a study of cytomegalovirus exposure and HLA in healthy donors. This CDR3 has 16 residues. The V gene end was trimmed by 7 bases and the J gene end by 5 bases; junction bases not matched to a gene: 15. Germline CDR1 WNHNN, CDR2 SYGVQD (reference sequence). General observations from the study: Within the roughly 120 validation repertoires, first-cohort TCR clusters tended to co-occur, according to a later analysis. Using the classifier, cytomegalovirus status was reportedly diagnosed with high specificity and sensitivity. It was confirmed in vitro that a few of the CMV-associated chains were specific for CMV antigens.

The sample consisted of PBMCs. The origin of this receptor is a woman aged 18 to 35 in good health and CMV-seropositive. V is TRBV10-1 and J is TRBJ2-5; 8 bases align to TRBD1. The CDR3 bases are TGCGCCAGCAATCCACCCCGACAGGGGAGGAGGGAGACCCAGTACTTC. Amino acid sequence: CASNPPRQGRRETQYF.